At least ten counts were recorded for the clone carrying this T cell receptor (beta chain). The sample's time point: sample taken at primary tumor resection. In each case, whole RNA from tumor, nontumor lung or frozen PBMC was sequenced unsorted. The CDR3 runs 15 residues. Germline V gene lookup returns CDR1 SGHNT and CDR2 YENEEA. Trimming took 1 base from V and 0 from J, leaving 10 bases between them. The data belong to a study of spatial heterogeneity in lung cancer. TCRdb re-analysed the 5' RACE reads in MiXCR, keeping a single row per CDR3 protein. The table lists tens of thousands of distinct CDR3 sequences, roughly 14% of them singletons.

The starting material was PBMCs, obtained at surgery. The chain combines TRBV11-3 with TRBJ2-7, with D perhaps TRBD2 (5 bases). This TCR came from a male donor with early-stage non-small cell lung cancer. The DNA of the CDR3 is TGTGCCAGCAGCTTAGGAGCGGACCGCTCCTACGAGCAGTACTTC. Protein product: CASSLGADRSYEQYF.